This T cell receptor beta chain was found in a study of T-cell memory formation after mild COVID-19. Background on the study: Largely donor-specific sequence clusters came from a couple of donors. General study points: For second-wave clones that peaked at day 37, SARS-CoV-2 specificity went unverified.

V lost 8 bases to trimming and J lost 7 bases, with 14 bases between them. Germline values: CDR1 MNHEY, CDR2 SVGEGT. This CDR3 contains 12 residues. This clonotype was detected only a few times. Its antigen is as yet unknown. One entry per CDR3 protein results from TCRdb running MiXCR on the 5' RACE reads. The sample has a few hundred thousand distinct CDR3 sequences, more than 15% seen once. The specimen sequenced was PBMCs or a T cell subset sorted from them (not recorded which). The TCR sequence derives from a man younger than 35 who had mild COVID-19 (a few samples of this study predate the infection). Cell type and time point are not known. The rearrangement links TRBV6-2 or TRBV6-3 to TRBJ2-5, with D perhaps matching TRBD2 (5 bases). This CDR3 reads CASAWARGTQYF. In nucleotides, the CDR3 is TGTGCCAGCGCCTGGGCTCGGGGGACCCAGTACTTC.